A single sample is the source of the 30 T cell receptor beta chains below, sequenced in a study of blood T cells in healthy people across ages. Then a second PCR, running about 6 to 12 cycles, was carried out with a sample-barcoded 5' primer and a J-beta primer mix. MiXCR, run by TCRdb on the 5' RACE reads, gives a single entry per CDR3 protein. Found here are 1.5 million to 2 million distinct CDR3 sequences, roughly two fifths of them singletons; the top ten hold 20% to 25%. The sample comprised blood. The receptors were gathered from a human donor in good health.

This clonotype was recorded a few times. CDR3 sequence reads: CASSSWTANTEAFF. Here the CDR3 DNA reads TGTGCCAGCAGCAGTTGGACAGCCAACACTGAAGCTTTCTTT. The chain links TRBV12-3 or TRBV12-4 to TRBJ1-1; possibly TRBD1 for D (6 bases). The V gene lost 6 bases and the J gene lost 2 bases, with 13 bases spanning the gap. The CDR3 extends over 14 amino acids.

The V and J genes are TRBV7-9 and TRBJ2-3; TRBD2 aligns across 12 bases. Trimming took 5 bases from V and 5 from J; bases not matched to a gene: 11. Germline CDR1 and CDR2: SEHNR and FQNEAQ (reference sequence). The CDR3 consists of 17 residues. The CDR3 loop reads CASSQNRLAGAGDTQYF. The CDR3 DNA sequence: TGTGCCAGCAGCCAAAATCGACTAGCGGGGGCGGGAGATACGCAGTATTTT.

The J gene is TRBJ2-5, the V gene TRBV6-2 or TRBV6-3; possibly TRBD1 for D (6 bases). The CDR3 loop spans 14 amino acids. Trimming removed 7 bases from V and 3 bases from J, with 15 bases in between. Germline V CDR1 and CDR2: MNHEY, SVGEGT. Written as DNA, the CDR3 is TGTGCCAGCATTCGAAGGACAGCCGAAGAGACCCAGTACTTC. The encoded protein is CASIRRTAEETQYF.

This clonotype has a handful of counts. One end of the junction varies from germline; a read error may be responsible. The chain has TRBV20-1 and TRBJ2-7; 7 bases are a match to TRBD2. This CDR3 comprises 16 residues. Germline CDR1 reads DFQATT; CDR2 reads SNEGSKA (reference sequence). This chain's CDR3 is CSARDGLAGDSHEQYF. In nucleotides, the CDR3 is TGCAGTGCTAGAGATGGTCTTGCGGGGGACTCCCACGAGCAGTACTTC.

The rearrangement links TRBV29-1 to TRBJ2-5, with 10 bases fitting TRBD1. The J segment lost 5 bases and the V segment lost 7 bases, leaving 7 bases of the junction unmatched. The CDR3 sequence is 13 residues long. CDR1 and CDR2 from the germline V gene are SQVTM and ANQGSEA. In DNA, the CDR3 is TGCAGCGCCGGGGACAGGGGATTGGAGACCCAGTACTTC. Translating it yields CSAGDRGLETQYF.

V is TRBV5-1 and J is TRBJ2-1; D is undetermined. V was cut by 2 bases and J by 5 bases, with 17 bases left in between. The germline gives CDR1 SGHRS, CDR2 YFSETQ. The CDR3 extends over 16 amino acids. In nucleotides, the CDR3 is TGCGCCAGCAGCTTAGGTCCGGGTGCAGGCGACAATGAGCAGTTCTTC. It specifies CASSLGPGAGDNEQFF.

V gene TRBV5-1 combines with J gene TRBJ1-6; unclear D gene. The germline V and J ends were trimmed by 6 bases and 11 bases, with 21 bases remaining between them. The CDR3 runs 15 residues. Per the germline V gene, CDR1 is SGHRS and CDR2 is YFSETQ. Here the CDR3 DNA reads TGCGCCAGCACTCTGGCTCCGGGATCTTTTACACCCCTCCACTTT. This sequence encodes CASTLAPGSFTPLHF.

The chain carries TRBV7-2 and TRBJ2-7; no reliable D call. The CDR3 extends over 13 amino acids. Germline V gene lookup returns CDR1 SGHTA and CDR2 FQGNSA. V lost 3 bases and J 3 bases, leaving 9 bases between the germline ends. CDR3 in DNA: TGTGCCAGCAGCTTTGCACGGAACTACGAGCAGTACTTC. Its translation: CASSFARNYEQYF. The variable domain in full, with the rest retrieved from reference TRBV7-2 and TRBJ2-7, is GAGVSQSPSNKVTEKGKDVELRCDPISGHTALYWYRQSLGQGLEFLIYFQGNSAPDKSGLPSDRFSAERTGGSVSTLTIQRTQQEDSAVYLCASSFARNYEQYFGPGTRLTVT.

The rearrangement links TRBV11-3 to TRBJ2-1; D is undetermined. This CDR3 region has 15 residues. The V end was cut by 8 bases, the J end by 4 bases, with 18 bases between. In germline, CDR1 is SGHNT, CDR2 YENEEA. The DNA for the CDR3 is TGTGCCAGCTCCAGACCAGAAGCTGGATACAATGAGCAGTTCTTC. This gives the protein CASSRPEAGYNEQFF.

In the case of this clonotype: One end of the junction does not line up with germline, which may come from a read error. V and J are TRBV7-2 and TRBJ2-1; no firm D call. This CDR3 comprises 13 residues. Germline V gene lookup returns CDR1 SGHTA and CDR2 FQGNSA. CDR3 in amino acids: CASSLGQTNERFF. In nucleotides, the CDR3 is TGTGCCAGCAGCTTAGGACAAACGAATGAGCGGTTCTTC.

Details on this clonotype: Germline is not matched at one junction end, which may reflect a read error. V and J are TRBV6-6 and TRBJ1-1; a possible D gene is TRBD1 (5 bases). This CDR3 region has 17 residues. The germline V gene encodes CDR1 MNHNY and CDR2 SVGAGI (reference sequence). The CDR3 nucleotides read TGTGCCAGCGGTTACCATTCCTTATGGGGGGTGGACGCTGAAGCTTTCTTT. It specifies CASGYHSLWGVDAEAFF.

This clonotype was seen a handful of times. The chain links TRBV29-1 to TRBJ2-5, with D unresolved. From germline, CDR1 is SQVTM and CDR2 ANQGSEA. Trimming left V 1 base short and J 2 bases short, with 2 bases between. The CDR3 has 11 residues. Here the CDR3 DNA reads TGCAGCGTTGAAGGTCAAGAGACCCAGTACTTC. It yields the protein CSVEGQETQYF.

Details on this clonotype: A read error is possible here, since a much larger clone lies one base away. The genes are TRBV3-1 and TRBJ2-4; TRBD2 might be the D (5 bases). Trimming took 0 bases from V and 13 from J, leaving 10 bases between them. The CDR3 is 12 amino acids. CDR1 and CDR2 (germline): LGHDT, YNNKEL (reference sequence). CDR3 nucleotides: TGTGCCAGCAGCCAAGATTGGTGGGAGCAGTACTTC. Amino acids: CASSQDWWEQYF.

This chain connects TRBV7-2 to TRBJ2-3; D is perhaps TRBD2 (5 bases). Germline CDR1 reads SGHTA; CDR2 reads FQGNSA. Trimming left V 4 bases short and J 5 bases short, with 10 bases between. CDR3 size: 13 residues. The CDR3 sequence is CASSSKSGDTQYF. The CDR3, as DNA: TGTGCCAGCAGCTCAAAGAGCGGAGATACGCAGTATTTT.

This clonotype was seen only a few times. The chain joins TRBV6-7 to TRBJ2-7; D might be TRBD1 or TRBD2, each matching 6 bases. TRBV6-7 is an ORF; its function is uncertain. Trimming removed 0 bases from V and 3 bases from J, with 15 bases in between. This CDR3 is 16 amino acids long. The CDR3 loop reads CASSYSISGADYEQYF. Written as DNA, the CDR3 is TGTGCCAGCAGTTACTCGATTTCGGGGGCCGACTACGAGCAGTACTTC.

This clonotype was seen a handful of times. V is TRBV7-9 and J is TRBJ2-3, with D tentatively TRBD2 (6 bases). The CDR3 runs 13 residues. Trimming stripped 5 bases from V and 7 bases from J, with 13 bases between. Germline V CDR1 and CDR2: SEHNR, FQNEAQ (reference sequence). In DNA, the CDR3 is TGTGCCAGCAGCCGCGGGACCCTTTATACGCAGTATTTT. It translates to CASSRGTLYTQYF.

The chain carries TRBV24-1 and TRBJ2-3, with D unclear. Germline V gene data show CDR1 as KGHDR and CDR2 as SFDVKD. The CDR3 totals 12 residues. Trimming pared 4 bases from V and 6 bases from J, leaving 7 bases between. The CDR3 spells CATSELADTQYF. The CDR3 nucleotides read TGTGCCACCAGTGAATTAGCCGATACGCAGTATTTT.

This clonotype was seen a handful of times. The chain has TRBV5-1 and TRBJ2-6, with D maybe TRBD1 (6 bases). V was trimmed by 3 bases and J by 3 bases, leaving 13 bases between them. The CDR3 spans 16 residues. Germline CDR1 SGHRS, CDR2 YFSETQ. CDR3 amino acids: CASSSQGIGGANVLTF. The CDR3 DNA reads TGCGCCAGCAGCTCACAGGGAATAGGTGGGGCCAACGTCCTGACTTTC.

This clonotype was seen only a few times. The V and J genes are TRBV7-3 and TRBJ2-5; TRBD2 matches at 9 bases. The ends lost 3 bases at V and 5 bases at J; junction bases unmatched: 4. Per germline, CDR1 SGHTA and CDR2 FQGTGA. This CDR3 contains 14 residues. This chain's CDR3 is CASSFLAGRETQYF. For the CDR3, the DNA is TGTGCCAGCAGCTTTCTAGCGGGGAGGGAGACCCAGTACTTC.

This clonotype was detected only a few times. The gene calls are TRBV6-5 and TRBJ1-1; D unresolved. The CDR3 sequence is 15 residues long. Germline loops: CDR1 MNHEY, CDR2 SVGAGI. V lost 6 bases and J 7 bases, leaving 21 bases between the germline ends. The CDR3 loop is CASSQARSPYYEAFF. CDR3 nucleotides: TGTGCCAGCAGCCAAGCCAGGAGCCCCTACTATGAAGCTTTCTTT.

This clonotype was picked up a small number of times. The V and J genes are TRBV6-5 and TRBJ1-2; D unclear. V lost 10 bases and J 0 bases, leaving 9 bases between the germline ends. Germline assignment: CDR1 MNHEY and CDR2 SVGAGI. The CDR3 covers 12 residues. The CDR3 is CATRTSNYGYTF. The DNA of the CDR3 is TGTGCCACTAGAACCTCTAACTATGGCTACACCTTC.

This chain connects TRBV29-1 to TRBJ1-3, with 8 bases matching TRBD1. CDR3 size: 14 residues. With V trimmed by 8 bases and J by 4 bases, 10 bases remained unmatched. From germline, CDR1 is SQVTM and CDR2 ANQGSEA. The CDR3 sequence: CSIGQGAVGNTIYF. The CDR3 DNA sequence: TGCAGCATTGGTCAGGGGGCCGTGGGAAACACCATATATTTT. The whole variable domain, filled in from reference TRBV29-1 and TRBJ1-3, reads SAVISQKPSRDICQRGTSLTIQCQVDSQVTMMFWYRQQPGQSLTLIATANQGSEATYESGFVIDKFPISRPNLTFSTLTVSNMSPEDSSIYLCSIGQGAVGNTIYFGEGSWLTVV.

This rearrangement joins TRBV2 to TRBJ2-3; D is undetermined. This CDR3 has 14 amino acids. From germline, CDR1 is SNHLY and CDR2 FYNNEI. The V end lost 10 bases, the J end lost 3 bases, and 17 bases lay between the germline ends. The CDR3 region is CATRTSIATDTQYF. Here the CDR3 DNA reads TGTGCCACCAGGACCTCAATAGCTACAGATACGCAGTATTTT.

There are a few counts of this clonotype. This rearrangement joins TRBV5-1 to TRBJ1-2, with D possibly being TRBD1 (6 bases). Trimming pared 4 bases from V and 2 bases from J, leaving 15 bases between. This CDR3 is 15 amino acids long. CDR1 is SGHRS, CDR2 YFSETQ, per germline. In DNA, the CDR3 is TGCGCCAGCAGCCCGGACGGGGGCCGAAACTATGGCTACACCTTC. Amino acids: CASSPDGGRNYGYTF.

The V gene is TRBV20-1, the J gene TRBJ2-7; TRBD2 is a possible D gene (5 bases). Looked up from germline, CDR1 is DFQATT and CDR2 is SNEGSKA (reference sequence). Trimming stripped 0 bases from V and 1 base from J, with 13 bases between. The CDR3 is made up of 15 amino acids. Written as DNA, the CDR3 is TGCAGTGCTAGAGATCTTCGGGGTTCGTCCTACGAGCAGTACTTC. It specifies CSARDLRGSSYEQYF.

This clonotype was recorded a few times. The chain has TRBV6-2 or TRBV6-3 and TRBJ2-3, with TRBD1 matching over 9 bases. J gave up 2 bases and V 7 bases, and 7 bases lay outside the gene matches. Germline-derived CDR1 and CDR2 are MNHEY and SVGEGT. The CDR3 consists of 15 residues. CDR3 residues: CASNRDRETTDTQYF. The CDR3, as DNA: TGTGCCAGCAACCGGGACAGGGAAACCACAGATACGCAGTATTTT.

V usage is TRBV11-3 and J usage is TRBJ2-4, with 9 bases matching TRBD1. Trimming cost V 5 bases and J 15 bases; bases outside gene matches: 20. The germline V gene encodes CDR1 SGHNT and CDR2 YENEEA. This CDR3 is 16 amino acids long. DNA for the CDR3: TGTGCCAGCAGCATTTCAACCGGGACAGGGTCCGGGGAGCTGTACTTC. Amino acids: CASSISTGTGSGELYF.

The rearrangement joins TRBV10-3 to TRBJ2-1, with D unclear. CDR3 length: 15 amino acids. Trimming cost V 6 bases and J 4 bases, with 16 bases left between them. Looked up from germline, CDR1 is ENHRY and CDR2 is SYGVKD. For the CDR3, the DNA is TGTGCCATCAGACTATCGGACCGAGAGTACAATGAGCAGTTCTTC. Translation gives CAIRLSDREYNEQFF.

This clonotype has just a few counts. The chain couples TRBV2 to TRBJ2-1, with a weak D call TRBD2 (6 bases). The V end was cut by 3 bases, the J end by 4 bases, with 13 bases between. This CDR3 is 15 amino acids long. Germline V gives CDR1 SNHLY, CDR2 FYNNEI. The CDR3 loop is CASSDDGGVYNEQFF. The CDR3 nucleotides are TGTGCCAGCAGTGACGATGGCGGGGTTTACAATGAGCAGTTCTTC.

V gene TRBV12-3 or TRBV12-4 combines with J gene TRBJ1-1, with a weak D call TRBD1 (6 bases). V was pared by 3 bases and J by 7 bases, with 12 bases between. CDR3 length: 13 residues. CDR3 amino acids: CASSFGGWDEAFF. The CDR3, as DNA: TGTGCCAGCAGTTTCGGGGGCTGGGATGAAGCTTTCTTT.